This passage covers 7 T cell receptor beta chains from one sample sequenced in a study of graft-versus-host responses after intestinal transplantation. The data were produced by immunoSEQ multiplex PCR, yet TCRdb's version contains in-frame clones alone and is incomplete. The data contain about 93,000 clones, over 80% of them singletons. What these receptors recognize is not known. The material sequenced was unstimulated CD8+ T cells sorted from spleen or lymph node cells, taken before intestinal transplant. These receptors were taken from a human donor who received an intestinal transplant.

The rearrangement links TRBV14 to TRBJ1-2; 7 nucleotides match TRBD1. CDR1 and CDR2 (germline): SGHDN, FVKESK. With V trimmed by 5 bases and J by 4 bases, 7 bases remained unmatched. This CDR3 contains 14 residues. Here the CDR3 DNA reads TGTGCCAGCAGCTCAGCCGGGACAGTCTATGGCTACACCTTC. Its translation: CASSSAGTVYGYTF.

The chain uses TRBV10-2 and TRBJ2-1; possible D gene TRBD2, 6 bases. In germline, CDR1 is WSHSY, CDR2 SAAADI. The V end lost 5 bases, the J end lost 0 bases, and 17 bases lay between the germline ends. This CDR3 region has 17 residues. The CDR3 sequence is CASSPGSPFSSYNEQFF. The CDR3, as DNA: TGCGCCAGCAGTCCCGGGAGCCCGTTTAGCTCCTACAATGAGCAGTTCTTC.

The chain has TRBV27 and TRBJ2-1; 8 bases align to TRBD2. The CDR3 consists of 16 residues. V trimming: 3 bases; J trimming: 4 bases; junction bases outside the gene matches: 8. The germline V gene has CDR1 MNHEY and CDR2 SMNVEV (reference sequence). The CDR3 coding sequence is TGTGCCAGCAGTTTTGCGGCGGGAGGAAATTACAATGAGCAGTTCTTC. It codes for CASSFAAGGNYNEQFF.

This CDR3 is CASSPGGSSNQPQHF. CDR3 DNA: TGTGCCAGTAGCCCTGGGGGCAGTAGCAATCAGCCCCAGCATTTT. The chain uses TRBV19 and TRBJ1-5; D possibly corresponds to TRBD1 (6 bases). The CDR3 is 15 amino acids. CDR1 is LNHDA, CDR2 SQIVND, per germline (reference sequence). V lost 6 bases and J 0 bases, leaving 12 bases between the germline ends.

The chain has TRBV27 and TRBJ2-7; 9 bases match TRBD2. Germline lookup yields CDR1 MNHEY and CDR2 SMNVEV (reference sequence). The ends lost 5 bases at V and 4 bases at J; junction bases unmatched: 6. This CDR3 has 14 residues. In DNA, the CDR3 is TGTGCCAGCAGTGCGACTAGCGGCCCTTACGAGCAGTACTTC. It codes for CASSATSGPYEQYF.

J is TRBJ1-2 and V is TRBV9; D not certain. CDR1 SGDLS and CDR2 YYNGEE come from the germline V gene. V was shortened by 0 bases and J by 6 bases, with 9 bases between the two germline ends. This CDR3 contains 13 residues. This chain's CDR3 is CASSVVTGNGYTF. In DNA, the CDR3 is TGTGCCAGCAGCGTAGTGACCGGGAATGGCTACACCTTC.

As DNA, the CDR3 is TGTGCCAGTAGTGCGGGACAGGGCTGGGGTGAGCAGTTCTTC. The encoded protein is CASSAGQGWGEQFF. The rearrangement uses TRBV19 and TRBJ2-1, with 9 bases lining up with TRBD1. There are 14 residues in the CDR3. Per the germline V gene, CDR1 is LNHDA and CDR2 is SQIVND (reference sequence). With 5 bases clipped from V and 9 bases from J, the junction kept 8 bases outside the gene matches.